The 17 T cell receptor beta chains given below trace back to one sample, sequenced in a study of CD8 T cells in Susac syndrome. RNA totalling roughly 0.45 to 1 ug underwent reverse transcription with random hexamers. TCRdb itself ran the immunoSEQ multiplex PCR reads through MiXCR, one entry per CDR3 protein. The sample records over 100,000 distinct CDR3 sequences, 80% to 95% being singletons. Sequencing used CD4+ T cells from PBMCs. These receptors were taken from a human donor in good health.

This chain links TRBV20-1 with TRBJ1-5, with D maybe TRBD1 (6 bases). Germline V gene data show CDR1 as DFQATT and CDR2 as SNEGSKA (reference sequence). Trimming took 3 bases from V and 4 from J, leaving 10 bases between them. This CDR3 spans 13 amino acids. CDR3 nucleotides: TGCAGTGCTAGTACAGGGTCGAATCAGCCCCAGCATTTT. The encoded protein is CSASTGSNQPQHF.

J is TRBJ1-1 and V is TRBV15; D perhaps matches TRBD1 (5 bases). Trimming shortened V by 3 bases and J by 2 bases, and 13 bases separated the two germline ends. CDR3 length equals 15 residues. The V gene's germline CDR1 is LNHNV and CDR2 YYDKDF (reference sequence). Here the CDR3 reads CATSSEGLLNTEAFF. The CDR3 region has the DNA TGTGCCACCAGCAGTGAGGGACTGCTTAACACTGAAGCTTTCTTT.

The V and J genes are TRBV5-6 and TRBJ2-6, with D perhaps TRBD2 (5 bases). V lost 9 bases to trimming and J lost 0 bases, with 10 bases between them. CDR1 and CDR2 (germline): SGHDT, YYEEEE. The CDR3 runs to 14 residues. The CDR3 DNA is TGTGCCACCGGACTGAACTCTGGGGCCAACGTCCTGACTTTC. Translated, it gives CATGLNSGANVLTF.

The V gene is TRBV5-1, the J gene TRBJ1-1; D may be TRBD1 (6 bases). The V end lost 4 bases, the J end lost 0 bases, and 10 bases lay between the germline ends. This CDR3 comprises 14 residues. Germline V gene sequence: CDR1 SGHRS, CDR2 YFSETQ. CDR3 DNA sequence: TGCGCCAGCAGCAGGGACACCATGAACACTGAAGCTTTCTTT. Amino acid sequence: CASSRDTMNTEAFF.

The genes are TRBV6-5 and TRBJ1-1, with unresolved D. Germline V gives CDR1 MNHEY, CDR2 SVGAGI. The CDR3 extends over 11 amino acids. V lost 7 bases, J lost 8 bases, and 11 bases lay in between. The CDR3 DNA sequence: TGTGCCAGCACCCAAAATAGCGAAGCTTTCTTT. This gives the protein CASTQNSEAFF.

The CDR3 DNA is TGCGCCAGCAGCCCTCGGACAGGGGGCGACTACGAGCAGTACTTC. Its translation is CASSPRTGGDYEQYF. This chain links TRBV5-1 with TRBJ2-7, with 11 bases lining up with TRBD1. CDR1 and CDR2 (germline): SGHRS, YFSETQ. The CDR3 covers 15 residues. J gave up 3 bases and V 4 bases, and 6 bases lay outside the gene matches.

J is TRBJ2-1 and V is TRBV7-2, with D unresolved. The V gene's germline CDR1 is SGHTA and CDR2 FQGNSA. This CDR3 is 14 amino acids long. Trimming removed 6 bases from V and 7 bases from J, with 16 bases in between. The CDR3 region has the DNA TGTGCCAGCAGAGAGGCGCCAGTGGGAAATGAGCAGTTCTTC. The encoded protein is CASREAPVGNEQFF.

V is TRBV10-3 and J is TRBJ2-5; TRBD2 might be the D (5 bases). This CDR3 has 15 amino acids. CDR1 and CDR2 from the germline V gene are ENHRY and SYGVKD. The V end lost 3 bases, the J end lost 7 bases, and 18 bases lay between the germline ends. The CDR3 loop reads CAISDPQSGRGTQYF. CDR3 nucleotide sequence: TGTGCCATCAGTGACCCCCAGTCGGGTCGGGGGACCCAGTACTTC.

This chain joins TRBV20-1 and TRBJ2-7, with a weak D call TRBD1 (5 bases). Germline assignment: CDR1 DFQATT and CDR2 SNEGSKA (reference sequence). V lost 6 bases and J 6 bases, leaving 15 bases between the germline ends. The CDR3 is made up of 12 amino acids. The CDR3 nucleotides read TGCAGTGCGGTTAAAAAGGGGTCCGAGCAGTACTTC. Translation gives CSAVKKGSEQYF.

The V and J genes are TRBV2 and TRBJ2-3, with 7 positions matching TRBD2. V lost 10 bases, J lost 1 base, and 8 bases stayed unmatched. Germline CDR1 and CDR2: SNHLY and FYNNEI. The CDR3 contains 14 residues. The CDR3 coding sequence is TGTGCCAAGACTTTTGGGGGGGGCACAGATACGCAGTATTTT. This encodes CAKTFGGGTDTQYF.

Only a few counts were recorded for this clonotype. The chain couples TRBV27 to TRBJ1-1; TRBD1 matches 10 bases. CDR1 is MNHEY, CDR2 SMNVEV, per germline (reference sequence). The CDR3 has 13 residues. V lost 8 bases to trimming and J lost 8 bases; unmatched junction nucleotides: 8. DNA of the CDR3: TGTGCCAGCCACCGGGACAGGGGACCCGAAGCTTTCTTT. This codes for CASHRDRGPEAFF.

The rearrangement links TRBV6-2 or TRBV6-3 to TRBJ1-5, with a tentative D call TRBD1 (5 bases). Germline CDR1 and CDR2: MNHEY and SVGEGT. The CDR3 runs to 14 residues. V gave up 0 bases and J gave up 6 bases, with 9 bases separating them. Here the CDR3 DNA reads TGTGCCAGCAGTTACTCCTCCGGGGGTCAGCCCCAGCATTTT. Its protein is CASSYSSGGQPQHF.

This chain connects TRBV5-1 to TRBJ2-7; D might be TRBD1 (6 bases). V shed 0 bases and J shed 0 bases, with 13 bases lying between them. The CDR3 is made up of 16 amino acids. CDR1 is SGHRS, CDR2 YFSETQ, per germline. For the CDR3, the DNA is TGCGCCAGCAGCTTGGAGGGCAGGGGAGCCTCCTACGAGCAGTACTTC. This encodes CASSLEGRGASYEQYF.

The CDR3, as DNA: TGTGCCAGCTCTGTAGCGGGAGGCGGGACAGATACGCAGTATTTT. Its translation: CASSVAGGGTDTQYF. J is TRBJ2-3 and V is TRBV7-3; 10 nucleotides match TRBD2. The germline gives CDR1 SGHTA, CDR2 FQGTGA. V lost 8 bases to trimming and J lost 3 bases; unmatched junction nucleotides: 8. This CDR3 has 15 residues.

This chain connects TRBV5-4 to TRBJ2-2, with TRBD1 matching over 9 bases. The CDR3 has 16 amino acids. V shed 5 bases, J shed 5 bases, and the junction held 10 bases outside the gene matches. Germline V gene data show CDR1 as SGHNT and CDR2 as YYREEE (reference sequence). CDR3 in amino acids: CASRTLGTGSTGELFF. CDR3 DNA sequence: TGTGCCAGCAGAACACTCGGGACAGGGAGTACCGGGGAGCTGTTTTTT.

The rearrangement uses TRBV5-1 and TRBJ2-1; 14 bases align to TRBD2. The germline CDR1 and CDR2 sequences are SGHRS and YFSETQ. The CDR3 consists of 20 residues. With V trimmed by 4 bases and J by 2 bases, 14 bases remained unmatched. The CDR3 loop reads CASSLPLGTSGRETYNEQFF. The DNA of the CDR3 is TGCGCCAGCAGCCTCCCATTGGGGACTAGCGGGAGAGAGACCTACAATGAGCAGTTCTTC.

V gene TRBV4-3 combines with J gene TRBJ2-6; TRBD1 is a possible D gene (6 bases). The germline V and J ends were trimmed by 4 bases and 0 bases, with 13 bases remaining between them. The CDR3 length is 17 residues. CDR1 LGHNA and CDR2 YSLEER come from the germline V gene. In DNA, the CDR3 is TGCGCCAGCAGCCTTACAAGACAGGCCTCTGGGGCCAACGTCCTGACTTTC. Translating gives CASSLTRQASGANVLTF.